Shown below are 20 T cell receptor beta chains from a single sample sequenced in a study of T cell responses to AZD1222 COVID-19 vaccine. Sequencing used immunoSEQ multiplex PCR; TCRdb keeps in-frame clones, though not all of them. The sample lists approximately 50,000 clones; 85% to 90% were seen once. The sequencing here drew on peripheral blood, taken on day 0 of MenACWY control vaccination. The receptors were sampled from an adult in good health.

The chain joins TRBV6-1 to TRBJ2-7, with 7 nucleotides matching TRBD1. J was trimmed by 0 bases and V by 0 bases; bases with no gene match: 5. This CDR3 contains 16 residues. In germline, CDR1 is MNHNS, CDR2 SASEGT. Written as DNA, the CDR3 is TGTGCCAGCAGTGAAGCGCATCGACAGGGCTCCTACGAGCAGTACTTC. This translates into CASSEAHRQGSYEQYF.

Written as DNA, the CDR3 is TGTGCCAGCAGTCGTCGGGCCCTGGATACGCAGTATTTT. Amino acids: CASSRRALDTQYF. This chain links TRBV6-2 or TRBV6-3 with TRBJ2-3; no firm D call. Germline values: CDR1 MNHEY, CDR2 SVGEGT. The CDR3 contains 13 residues. V dropped 5 bases and J dropped 6 bases, with 12 bases sitting between them.

This clone was seen more than once but under ten times. The gene calls are TRBV28 and TRBJ1-5; no reliable D call. Germline assignment: CDR1 MDHEN and CDR2 SYDVKM. CDR3 length equals 12 residues. Trimming pared 7 bases from V and 8 bases from J, leaving 12 bases between. This chain's CDR3 is CASKARMEPQHF. The CDR3 nucleotides read TGTGCCAGCAAGGCCAGGATGGAGCCCCAGCATTTT.

This sequence joins TRBV6-6 and TRBJ1-5, with 7 positions matching TRBD1. Germline V CDR1 and CDR2: MNHNY, SVGAGI (reference sequence). The CDR3 is 17 residues long. The ends lost 5 bases at V and 3 bases at J; junction bases unmatched: 13. The CDR3 coding sequence is TGTGCCAGCAGTCGAAGACAGGGAGGCTACCTCAATCAGCCCCAGCATTTT. Amino acid sequence: CASSRRQGGYLNQPQHF.

The chain carries TRBV7-9 and TRBJ2-7; 11 nucleotides align to TRBD1. CDR3 size: 15 residues. In germline, CDR1 is SEHNR, CDR2 FQNEAQ (reference sequence). V lost 5 bases to trimming and J lost 5 bases; unmatched junction nucleotides: 8. CDR3 in DNA: TGTGCCAGCAGCGGATCGGACAGGGGGCTTCACGAGCAGTACTTC. It codes for CASSGSDRGLHEQYF.

This chain uses TRBV6-2 or TRBV6-3 with TRBJ2-3; TRBD1 aligns across 8 bases. The CDR3 is 16 residues long. After removal of 3 bases from V and 7 bases from J, the junction contained 12 bases not matched to a gene. CDR1 MNHEY and CDR2 SVGEGT come from the germline V gene. CDR3 nucleotides: TGTGCCAGCAGTTATCCCCGGACAGGGATTCGTTATACGCAGTATTTT. Translated: CASSYPRTGIRYTQYF.

The chain combines TRBV6-4 with TRBJ2-2; TRBD1 matches 9 bases. Germline lookup yields CDR1 MRHNA and CDR2 SNTAGT. The CDR3 covers 13 residues. V gave up 5 bases and J gave up 6 bases; unmatched junction bases: 1. This chain's CDR3 is CASSTGGAGELFF. The CDR3 coding sequence is TGTGCCAGCAGTACAGGGGGCGCCGGGGAGCTGTTTTTT.

The gene calls are TRBV6-6 and TRBJ1-1; D is possibly TRBD1 (5 bases). The CDR3 has 14 residues. CDR1 MNHNY and CDR2 SVGAGI come from the germline V gene (reference sequence). V was clipped by 0 bases and J by 0 bases, with 5 bases between them. The CDR3 sequence is CASSYSTVNTEAFF. The DNA of the CDR3 is TGTGCCAGCAGTTACTCGACAGTGAACACTGAAGCTTTCTTT.

This chain joins TRBV5-1 and TRBJ1-4; no clear D. Trimming stripped 4 bases from V and 8 bases from J, with 15 bases between. The CDR3 length is 14 residues. CDR1 is SGHRS, CDR2 YFSETQ, per germline. This chain's CDR3 is CASSPAAYKEKLFF. The CDR3 nucleotides read TGCGCCAGCAGCCCTGCGGCCTACAAGGAAAAACTGTTTTTT.

The chain recombines TRBV4-1 with TRBJ2-1; D is undetermined. This CDR3 is built from 15 residues. Per germline, CDR1 MGHRA and CDR2 YSYEKL. The V and J ends lost 2 bases and 3 bases respectively, with 11 bases between them. The CDR3 loop is CASSQQDTDYNEQFF. CDR3 nucleotides: TGCGCCAGCAGCCAACAAGACACTGACTACAATGAGCAGTTCTTC.

The chain couples TRBV19 to TRBJ2-1, with D perhaps matching TRBD1 (6 bases). Trimming removed 9 bases from V and 2 bases from J, with 17 bases in between. Germline CDR1 reads LNHDA; CDR2 reads SQIVND (reference sequence). This CDR3 region has 15 residues. The CDR3 is CASAQGGLAYNEQFF. The CDR3 DNA sequence: TGTGCCAGCGCACAGGGTGGGCTCGCCTACAATGAGCAGTTCTTC.

The V gene is TRBV6-1, the J gene TRBJ1-1, with D maybe TRBD1 (5 bases). The CDR3 runs to 15 residues. CDR1 MNHNS and CDR2 SASEGT come from the germline V gene. V shed 0 bases and J shed 5 bases, with 13 bases lying between them. CDR3 residues: CASSEAGGRQTEAFF. The DNA of the CDR3 is TGTGCCAGCAGTGAAGCGGGGGGACGTCAGACTGAAGCTTTCTTT.

This chain links TRBV4-2 with TRBJ2-3; D not certain. V dropped 3 bases and J dropped 1 base, with 2 bases sitting between them. The CDR3 is 12 amino acids. Germline V CDR1 and CDR2: LGHNA, YNFKEQ. The DNA of the CDR3 is TGTGCCAGCAGCCACCGCACAGATACGCAGTATTTT. This sequence encodes CASSHRTDTQYF.

V usage is TRBV25-1 and J usage is TRBJ2-7; 7 positions agree with TRBD2. With 3 bases clipped from V and 2 bases from J, the junction kept 10 bases outside the gene matches. The CDR3 is 16 amino acids. The germline V gene has CDR1 MGHDK and CDR2 SYGVNS. CDR3 loop: CASSDRTSSGTYEQYF. DNA for the CDR3: TGTGCCAGCAGTGATAGGACCTCGAGCGGGACCTACGAGCAGTACTTC.

This rearrangement joins TRBV7-2 to TRBJ2-4; TRBD2 aligns across 12 bases. V gave up 4 bases and J gave up 4 bases; unmatched junction bases: 11. The CDR3 is made up of 18 amino acids. The germline V gene has CDR1 SGHTA and CDR2 FQGNSA. CDR3 bases: TGTGCCAGCAGCTATAACCGACTAGCGGGGGAACCGAAAAACATTCAGTACTTC. Its protein product is CASSYNRLAGEPKNIQYF.

V is TRBV2 and J is TRBJ2-2, with no clear D. V lost 4 bases to trimming and J lost 1 base, with 10 bases between them. This CDR3 has 15 residues. Germline V gene sequence: CDR1 SNHLY, CDR2 FYNNEI. The chain's CDR3 is CASSVEGLNTGELFF. DNA for the CDR3: TGTGCCAGCAGTGTCGAAGGGCTGAACACCGGGGAGCTGTTTTTT.

The rearrangement joins TRBV7-6 to TRBJ2-2; D remains unclear. V lost 3 bases, J lost 4 bases, and 12 bases lay in between. The CDR3 is 15 amino acids. Germline CDR1 SGHVS, CDR2 FNYEAQ. The DNA for the CDR3 is TGTGCCAGCAGCTTCAACCCCATTTTCACCGGGGAGCTGTTTTTT. Amino acids: CASSFNPIFTGELFF.

V and J are TRBV2 and TRBJ2-5; D gene uncertain. From germline, CDR1 is SNHLY and CDR2 FYNNEI. The CDR3 consists of 13 residues. Trimming cost V 7 bases and J 3 bases, with 12 bases left between them. The CDR3 nucleotides read TGTGCCAGCAAACCGGACGCAGAAGAGACCCAGTACTTC. Protein product: CASKPDAEETQYF.

This chain connects TRBV7-6 to TRBJ2-7; perhaps D is TRBD1 or TRBD2 (5 bases each). This CDR3 is 15 amino acids long. The V end was cut by 1 base, the J end by 2 bases, with 12 bases between. CDR1 is SGHVS, CDR2 FNYEAQ, per germline. The CDR3 sequence: CASSLGRDPTYEQYF. The CDR3 region has the DNA TGTGCCAGCAGCTTAGGCCGGGACCCTACCTACGAGCAGTACTTC. Looking up the rest from reference TRBV7-6 and TRBJ2-7 gives the full variable domain: GAGVSQSPRYKVTKRGQDVALRCDPISGHVSLYWYRQALGQGPEFLTYFNYEAQQDKSGLPNDRFSAERPEGSISTLTIQRTEQRDSAMYRCASSLGRDPTYEQYFGPGTRLTVT.

Here the CDR3 DNA reads TGCGCCAGCAGCTTGGAGGGGGGAGGGCAGGGGTTCGAGCAGTACTTC. As protein: CASSLEGGGQGFEQYF. The rearrangement joins TRBV5-1 to TRBJ2-7, with D perhaps matching TRBD2 (7 bases). Deletions cut 0 bases from V and 6 bases from J, with 19 bases between. Germline V lookup: CDR1 SGHRS, CDR2 YFSETQ. This CDR3 is 16 amino acids long.